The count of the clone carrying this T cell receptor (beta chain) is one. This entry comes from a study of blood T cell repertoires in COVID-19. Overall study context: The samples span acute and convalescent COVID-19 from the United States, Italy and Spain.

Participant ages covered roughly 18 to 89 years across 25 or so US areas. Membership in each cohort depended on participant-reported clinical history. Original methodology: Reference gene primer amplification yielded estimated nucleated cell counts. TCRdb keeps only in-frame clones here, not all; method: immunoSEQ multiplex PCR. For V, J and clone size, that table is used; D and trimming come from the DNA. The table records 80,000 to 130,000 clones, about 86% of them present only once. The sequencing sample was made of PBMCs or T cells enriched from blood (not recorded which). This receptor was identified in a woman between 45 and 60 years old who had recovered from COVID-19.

The CDR3 is CASSALLAGVDIGNEQYF. The CDR3 DNA reads TGTGCCAGCAGTGCACTCCTAGCGGGAGTGGATATCGGGAACGAGCAGTACTTC. V is TRBV6-1 and J is TRBJ2-7; the match to TRBD2 covers 10 bases. The CDR3 spans 18 residues. V dropped 4 bases and J dropped 5; count of bases not matched to a gene: 17. Germline V gene data show CDR1 as MNHNS and CDR2 as SASEGT.